This paragraph covers one T cell receptor beta chain sequence. Use of 60 Vbeta and 13 Jbeta primers characterized the PCR. Here immunoSEQ multiplex PCR was the method, and the copy in TCRdb shows in-frame clones only, minus some. This table has roughly 74,000 clones, about four fifths appearing once. This sample is part of a study of cytomegalovirus exposure and HLA in healthy donors. This receptor was taken from a man aged 40-50 years in good health and CMV-seronegative. Sequencing was performed on PBMCs.

Here the CDR3 reads CAIRSSAGDGTDTQYF. The DNA for the CDR3 is TGTGCCATCAGATCATCTGCGGGAGATGGAACAGATACGCAGTATTTT. The chain uses TRBV10-3 and TRBJ2-3, with 7 bases that match TRBD2. The germline V gene encodes CDR1 ENHRY and CDR2 SYGVKD. V gave up 6 bases and J gave up 3 bases; unmatched junction bases: 12. The CDR3 is 16 amino acids.